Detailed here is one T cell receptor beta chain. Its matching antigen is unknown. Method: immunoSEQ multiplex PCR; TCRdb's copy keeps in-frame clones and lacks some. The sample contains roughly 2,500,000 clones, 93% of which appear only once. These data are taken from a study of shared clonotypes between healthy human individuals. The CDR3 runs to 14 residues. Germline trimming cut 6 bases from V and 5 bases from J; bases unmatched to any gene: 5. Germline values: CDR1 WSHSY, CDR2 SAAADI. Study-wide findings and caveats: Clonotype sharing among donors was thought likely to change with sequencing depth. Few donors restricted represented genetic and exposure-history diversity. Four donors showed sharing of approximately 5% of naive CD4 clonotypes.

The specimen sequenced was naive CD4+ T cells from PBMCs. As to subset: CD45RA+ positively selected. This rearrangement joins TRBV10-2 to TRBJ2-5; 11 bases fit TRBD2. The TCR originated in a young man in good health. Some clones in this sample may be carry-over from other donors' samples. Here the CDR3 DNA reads TGCGCCAGCAGGGATACTAGCGGGAGTGAGACCCAGTACTTC. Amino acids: CASRDTSGSETQYF.